Below, 22 T cell receptor beta chains from the same sample are listed, as sequenced in a study of shared clonotypes between healthy human individuals. TCRdb's table, derived via immunoSEQ multiplex PCR, lists solely in-frame clones and lacks some. The table records about 1.1 million clones, around 82% of them present only once. Sequencing was performed on memory CD4+ T cells from PBMCs. Subset here: CD45RA-negative fraction. These receptors originate from a man aged 18 to 29 in good health. Some clones in this sample may be carry-over from other donors' samples.

J is TRBJ2-7 and V is TRBV19; perhaps D is TRBD1 or TRBD2 (5 bases each). The CDR3 runs 14 residues. Trimming pared 6 bases from V and 0 bases from J, leaving 12 bases between. CDR1 is LNHDA, CDR2 SQIVND, per germline (reference sequence). The CDR3 region has the DNA TGTGCCAGTAGGGGACCCGGGACCTCCTACGAGCAGTACTTC. Its protein product is CASRGPGTSYEQYF.

With respect to this clone: This sequence may be a read error, since a much larger clone differs from it by one base. V and J are TRBV2 and TRBJ2-3; no clear D gene. CDR3 length: 11 amino acids. The germline gives CDR1 SNHLY, CDR2 FYNNEI. Deletions cut 4 bases from V and 4 bases from J, with 3 bases between. The CDR3 bases are TGTGCCAGCAGTGCGGCAGATACGCAGTATTTT. It translates to CASSAADTQYF.

The chain links TRBV9 to TRBJ1-2; 7 nucleotides agree with TRBD1. The CDR3 has 14 residues. The ends lost 2 bases at V and 8 bases at J; junction bases unmatched: 9. Germline CDR1 and CDR2: SGDLS and YYNGEE. The CDR3 nucleotides read TGTGCCAGCAGCGTCGGACAGGTCCCCAGGGGCTACACCTTC. It encodes CASSVGQVPRGYTF. The variable domain in full, completed from reference TRBV9 and TRBJ1-2, reads DSGVTQTPKHLITATGQRVTLRCSPRSGDLSVYWYQQSLDQGLQFLIQYYNGEERAKGNILERFSAQQFPDLHSELNLSSLELGDSALYFCASSVGQVPRGYTFGSGTRLTVV.

This clone has more than one count but fewer than ten. The chain uses TRBV28 and TRBJ2-5; the match to TRBD2 covers 12 bases. The germline gives CDR1 MDHEN, CDR2 SYDVKM. The CDR3 spans 15 residues. J was trimmed by 5 bases and V by 3 bases; bases with no gene match: 4. CDR3 DNA sequence: TGTGCCAGCAGTTTGACTAGCGGGAGAATTGAGACCCAGTACTTC. It is translated as CASSLTSGRIETQYF.

The genes are TRBV6-1 and TRBJ1-5, with D uncertain. CDR1 is MNHNS and CDR2 is SASEGT in the germline V gene. Deletions cut 1 base from V and 2 bases from J, with 18 bases between. CDR3 length equals 18 residues. As DNA, the CDR3 is TGTGCCAGCAGTGAAGGGAAGGGAAGATGGAGCGGCAATCAGCCCCAGCATTTT. Its translation is CASSEGKGRWSGNQPQHF.

Turning to this clone: A much larger clone differs by one base, so this may be a read error. J is TRBJ1-2 and V is TRBV4-2, with 9 bases lining up with TRBD1. J lost 2 bases, V lost 5 bases, and 3 bases had no gene match. Germline V gene data show CDR1 as LGHNA and CDR2 as YNFKEQ. The CDR3 has 14 amino acids. DNA for the CDR3: TGTGCCAGCAGCTTGGACAGGGGCAACTATGGCTACACCTTC. Its protein product is CASSLDRGNYGYTF.

Comments on this clone: A much more abundant neighbour one base away suggests this may be a read error. The sample contains more than one DNA sequence encoding this CDR3. The chain is built from TRBV6-6 and TRBJ2-2; D unresolved. Germline CDR1 is MNHNY and CDR2 is SVGAGI (reference sequence). Trimming left V 5 bases short and J 5 bases short, with 12 bases between. The CDR3 extends over 14 amino acids. The CDR3 reads CASSLRQGTGELFF. CDR3 coding DNA: TGTGCCAGCAGTCTAAGACAAGGGACCGGGGAGCTGTTTTTT.

The chain recombines TRBV11-2 with TRBJ2-6, with D possibly being TRBD1 or TRBD2 (6 bases each). The germline gives CDR1 SGHAT, CDR2 FQNNGV. The CDR3 loop spans 16 amino acids. DNA for the CDR3: TGTGCGGCGAGTAGGGGGGCCTACTCTGGGGCCAACGTCCTGACTTTC. Amino acid sequence: CAASRGAYSGANVLTF.

J is TRBJ2-2 and V is TRBV7-3; D gene ambiguous. Germline V gene data show CDR1 as SGHTA and CDR2 as FQGTGA. CDR3 size: 13 residues. The V and J ends lost 4 bases and 7 bases respectively, with 10 bases between them. The CDR3 here is CASSSFIGGELFF. In DNA, the CDR3 is TGTGCCAGCAGCTCCTTTATAGGCGGGGAGCTGTTTTTT. The full variable domain, rest sourced from reference TRBV7-3 and TRBJ2-2, is GAGVSQTPSNKVTEKGKYVELRCDPISGHTALYWYRQSLGQGPEFLIYFQGTGAADDSGLPNDRFFAVRPEGSVSTLKIQRTERGDSAVYLCASSSFIGGELFFGEGSRLTVL.

The chain carries TRBV5-1 and TRBJ2-3; a weak D match, TRBD2 (5 bases). Trimming took 3 bases from V and 0 from J, leaving 11 bases between them. CDR3 size: 15 residues. The V gene's germline CDR1 is SGHRS and CDR2 YFSETQ. For the CDR3, the DNA is TGCGCCAGCAGCTCAGCGGAAGTTAGCACAGATACGCAGTATTTT. Amino acids: CASSSAEVSTDTQYF.

The rearrangement joins TRBV28 to TRBJ2-7; 7 bases line up with TRBD1. Germline V lookup: CDR1 MDHEN, CDR2 SYDVKM. With V trimmed by 8 bases and J by 4 bases, 8 bases remained unmatched. The CDR3 is 13 amino acids. This CDR3 is CASASQGPYEQYF. CDR3 DNA: TGTGCCAGCGCGTCACAGGGGCCTTACGAGCAGTACTTC.

This sequence joins TRBV6-5 and TRBJ2-3; perhaps D is TRBD1 or TRBD2 (6 bases each). The CDR3 is made up of 12 amino acids. Looked up from germline, CDR1 is MNHEY and CDR2 is SVGAGI. V was trimmed by 6 bases and J by 9 bases, leaving 13 bases between them. The CDR3 region has the DNA TGTGCCAGCAGCGCCGGAGGGACAACGCAGTATTTT. Its translation: CASSAGGTTQYF.

This chain joins TRBV5-1 and TRBJ1-1; TRBD1 matches 7 bases. CDR1 and CDR2 (germline): SGHRS, YFSETQ. The CDR3 consists of 15 residues. Losses at the gene ends were 4 bases for V and 2 bases for J; bases not matched to a gene: 8. The CDR3 here is CASSNTGQTNTEAFF. The CDR3 nucleotides are TGCGCCAGCAGCAACACGGGACAGACAAACACTGAAGCTTTCTTT.

This clone has only a few counts. The rearrangement uses TRBV10-3 and TRBJ2-7; 9 nucleotides agree with TRBD2. In germline, CDR1 is ENHRY, CDR2 SYGVKD. V shed 3 bases and J 0 bases; nucleotides not matched to a gene: 3. CDR3 length equals 15 residues. The CDR3 nucleotides read TGTGCCATCAGTGAAGGCGGGAGGGCCTCCTACGAGCAGTACTTC. This sequence encodes CAISEGGRASYEQYF.

The J gene is TRBJ1-2, the V gene TRBV27; 7 positions match TRBD1. The CDR3 loop spans 16 amino acids. V lost 6 bases and J lost 1; bases outside the gene matches: 11. CDR1 is MNHEY and CDR2 is SMNVEV in the germline V gene (reference sequence). CDR3 in DNA: TGTGCCAGCAGGCGACAGGGTCCGAGCAGTAACTATGGCTACACCTTC. This translates into CASRRQGPSSNYGYTF.

The DNA for the CDR3 is TGTGCCAGTAGTATCGGAGTAGCGGGAGTGAGTGAGCAGTACTTC. Protein: CASSIGVAGVSEQYF. The rearrangement links TRBV19 to TRBJ2-7; the match to TRBD2 covers 9 bases. The CDR3 has 15 amino acids. The V gene end was trimmed by 3 bases and the J gene end by 7 bases; junction bases not matched to a gene: 10. Germline CDR1 LNHDA, CDR2 SQIVND (reference sequence).

The genes are TRBV19 and TRBJ2-7; TRBD1 matches at 7 bases. V lost 3 bases and J lost 1; bases outside the gene matches: 9. This CDR3 comprises 16 residues. Germline lookup yields CDR1 LNHDA and CDR2 SQIVND (reference sequence). The CDR3 spells CASSIRWTGPSYEQYF. In nucleotides, the CDR3 is TGTGCCAGTAGTATTCGTTGGACAGGACCTTCCTACGAGCAGTACTTC.

The V call is TRBV11-2, the J call TRBJ2-1; D possibly matches TRBD1 or TRBD2 (6 bases each). The germline V and J ends were trimmed by 4 bases and 3 bases, with 13 bases remaining between them. Germline-derived CDR1 and CDR2 are SGHAT and FQNNGV. This CDR3 spans 15 amino acids. CDR3 DNA: TGTGCCAGCAGCTCGATAAAGGGGGGCTACAATGAGCAGTTCTTC. Residues: CASSSIKGGYNEQFF.

This chain uses TRBV6-1 with TRBJ2-2; D gene ambiguous. Trimming cost V 7 bases and J 6 bases, with 6 bases left between them. This CDR3 region has 11 residues. Germline CDR1 MNHNS, CDR2 SASEGT. This CDR3 is CASKRAGELFF. CDR3 DNA sequence: TGTGCCAGCAAACGGGCCGGGGAGCTGTTTTTT.

The CDR3 is CSGVITGYNEQFF. The CDR3 nucleotides read TGCAGCGGAGTAATAACAGGTTACAATGAGCAGTTCTTC. The chain recombines TRBV29-1 with TRBJ2-1; maybe TRBD1 (5 bases). Germline CDR1 and CDR2: SQVTM and ANQGSEA. Trimming shortened V by 7 bases and J by 4 bases, and 14 bases separated the two germline ends. This CDR3 spans 13 amino acids.

V usage is TRBV2 and J usage is TRBJ2-3, with D tentatively TRBD1 or TRBD2 (5 bases each). Trimming took 6 bases from V and 1 from J, leaving 11 bases between them. The germline gives CDR1 SNHLY, CDR2 FYNNEI. There are 14 residues in the CDR3. This CDR3 is CASRLSGRTDTQYF. For the CDR3, the DNA is TGTGCCAGCAGACTATCGGGACGCACAGATACGCAGTATTTT.

This sequence joins TRBV10-3 and TRBJ2-2, with 11 bases aligning to TRBD1. Germline V gene sequence: CDR1 ENHRY, CDR2 SYGVKD. The ends lost 4 bases at V and 3 bases at J; junction bases unmatched: 7. The length of the CDR3 is 17 residues. In DNA, the CDR3 is TGTGCCATCAGTGGAACGGGACAGGGGGTTTACACCGGGGAGCTGTTTTTT. Encoded protein: CAISGTGQGVYTGELFF.